The clone carrying this T cell receptor beta chain was picked up one time. The antigen is unknown. This record comes from a study of PD-1 blockade in classical Hodgkin lymphoma. General study points: Newly diagnosed and completely responding patients shared comparable baseline diversity.

Measured with immunoSEQ multiplex PCR; TCRdb has only the in-frame clones, and not every one. The sample lists almost 100,000 clones, around 90% occurring once. Brentuximab vedotin exposure varied, and every patient relapsed after autologous stem cell transplantation. J gave up 6 bases and V 5 bases, and 9 bases lay outside the gene matches. The CDR3 spans 15 residues. Germline V gene data show CDR1 as SGHTA and CDR2 as FQGNSA. The chain joins TRBV7-2 to TRBJ2-1, with 8 bases that match TRBD2. The starting material was peripheral blood mononuclear cells (PBMCs), obtained at baseline. The sequence was obtained from a human donor with classical Hodgkin lymphoma. CDR3 DNA sequence: TGTGCCAGCAGCCCGGGGGGGGCGGGAGGCAATGAGCAGTTCTTC. Translated, it gives CASSPGGAGGNEQFF.